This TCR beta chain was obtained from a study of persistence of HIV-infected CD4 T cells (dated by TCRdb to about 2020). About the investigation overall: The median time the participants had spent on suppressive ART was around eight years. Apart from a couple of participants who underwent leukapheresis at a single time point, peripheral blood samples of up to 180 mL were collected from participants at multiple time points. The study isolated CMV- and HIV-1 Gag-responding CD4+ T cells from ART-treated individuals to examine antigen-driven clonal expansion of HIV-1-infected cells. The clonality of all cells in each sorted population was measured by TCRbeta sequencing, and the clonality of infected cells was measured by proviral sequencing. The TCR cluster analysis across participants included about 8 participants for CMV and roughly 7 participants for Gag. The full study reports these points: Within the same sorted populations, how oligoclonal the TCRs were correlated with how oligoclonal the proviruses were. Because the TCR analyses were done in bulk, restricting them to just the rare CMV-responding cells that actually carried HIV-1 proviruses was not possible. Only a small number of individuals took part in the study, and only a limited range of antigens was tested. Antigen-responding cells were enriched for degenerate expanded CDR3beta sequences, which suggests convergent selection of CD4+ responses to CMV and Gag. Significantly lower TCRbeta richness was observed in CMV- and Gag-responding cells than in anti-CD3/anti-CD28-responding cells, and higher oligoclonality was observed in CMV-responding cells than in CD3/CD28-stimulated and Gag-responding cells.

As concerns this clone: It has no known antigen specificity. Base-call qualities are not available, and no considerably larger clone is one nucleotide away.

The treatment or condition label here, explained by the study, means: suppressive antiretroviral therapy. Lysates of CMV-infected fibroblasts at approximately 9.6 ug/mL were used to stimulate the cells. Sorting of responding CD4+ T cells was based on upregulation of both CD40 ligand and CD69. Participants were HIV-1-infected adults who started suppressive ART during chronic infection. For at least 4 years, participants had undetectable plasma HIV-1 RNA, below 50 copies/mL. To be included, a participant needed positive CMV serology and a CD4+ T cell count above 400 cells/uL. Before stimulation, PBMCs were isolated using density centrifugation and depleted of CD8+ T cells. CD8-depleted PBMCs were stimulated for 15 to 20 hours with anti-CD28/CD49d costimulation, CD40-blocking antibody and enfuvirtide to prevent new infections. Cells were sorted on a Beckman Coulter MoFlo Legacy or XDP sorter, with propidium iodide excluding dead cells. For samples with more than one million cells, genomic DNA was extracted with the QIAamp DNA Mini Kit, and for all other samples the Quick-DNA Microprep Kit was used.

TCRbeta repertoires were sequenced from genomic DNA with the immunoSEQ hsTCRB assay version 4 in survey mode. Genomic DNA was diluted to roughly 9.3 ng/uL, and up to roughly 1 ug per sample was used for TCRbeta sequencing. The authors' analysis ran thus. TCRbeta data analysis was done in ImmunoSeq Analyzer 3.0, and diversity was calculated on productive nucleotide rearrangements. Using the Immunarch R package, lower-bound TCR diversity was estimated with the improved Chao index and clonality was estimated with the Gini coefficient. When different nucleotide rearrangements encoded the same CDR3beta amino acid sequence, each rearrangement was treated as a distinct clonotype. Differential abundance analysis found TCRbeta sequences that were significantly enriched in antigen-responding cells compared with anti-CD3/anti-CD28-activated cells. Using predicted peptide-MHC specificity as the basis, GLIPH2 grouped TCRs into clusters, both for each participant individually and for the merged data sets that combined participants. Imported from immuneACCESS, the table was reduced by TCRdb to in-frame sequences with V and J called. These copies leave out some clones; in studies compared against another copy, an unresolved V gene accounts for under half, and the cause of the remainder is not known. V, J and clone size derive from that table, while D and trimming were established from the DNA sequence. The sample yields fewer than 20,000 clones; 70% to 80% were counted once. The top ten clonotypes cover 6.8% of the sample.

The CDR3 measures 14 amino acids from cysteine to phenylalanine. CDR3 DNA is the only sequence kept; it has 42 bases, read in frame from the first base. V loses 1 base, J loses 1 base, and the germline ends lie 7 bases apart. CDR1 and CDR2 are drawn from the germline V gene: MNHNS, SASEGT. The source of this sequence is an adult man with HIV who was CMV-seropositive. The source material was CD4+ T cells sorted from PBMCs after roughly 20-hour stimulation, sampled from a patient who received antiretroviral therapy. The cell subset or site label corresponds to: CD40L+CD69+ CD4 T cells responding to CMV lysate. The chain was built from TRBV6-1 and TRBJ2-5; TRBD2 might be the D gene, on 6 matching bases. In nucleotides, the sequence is TGTGCCAGCAGTGAAGGGGGGGTCCAAGAGACCCAGTACTTC. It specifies CASSEGGVQETQYF.